This T cell receptor (beta chain) was found in a study of neurological immune-mediated disorders. For the study at large: Disease course was recorded as relapsing-remitting for some 31 and secondary progressive for about 8.5% of the 34 multiple sclerosis patients. General study results and limits: No expanded-clone CDR3 amino acid sequence recurred across subjects, suggesting private TCR-beta repertoires.

This clonotype was observed many times. Its antigen is as yet unknown. CDR3 length equals 13 residues. With 6 bases clipped from V and 5 bases from J, the junction kept 8 bases outside the gene matches. The germline gives CDR1 SQVTM, CDR2 ANQGSEA. Via MiXCR, TCRdb re-called the 5' RACE reads, giving one row per CDR3 protein. The data show some 66,000 distinct CDR3 sequences, around 4% seen once. The sample taken for sequencing was PBMCs. This chain links TRBV29-1 with TRBJ2-5; 8 bases map to TRBD2. The sequence came from a man aged 50 or older with multiple sclerosis. The CDR3 loop reads CSVEPGTRETQYF. The CDR3 bases are TGCAGCGTAGAGCCCGGGACTAGGGAGACCCAGTACTTC.